These 4 T cell receptor beta chains were all obtained from the same sample, sequenced in a study of blood T cell repertoires in COVID-19. Clones were sequenced by immunoSEQ multiplex PCR, and TCRdb holds only the in-frame ones, with some missing. The sample contains about 210,000 clones, around 83% of which appear only once. Material: peripheral blood. The receptors shown here come from a woman aged 45-65 years with acute or convalescent COVID-19.

The chain is built from TRBV5-1 and TRBJ2-1, with 7 bases aligning to TRBD2. The junction had 12 bases not matched to a gene; V was cut back by 5 bases and J by 7 bases. This CDR3 is 15 amino acids long. In germline, CDR1 is SGHRS, CDR2 YFSETQ. CDR3 bases: TGCGCCAGCAGTTACCAAGGCGGGAGAACGAATGAGCAGTTCTTC. Its translation: CASSYQGGRTNEQFF.

In its sample, this clone was seen once. This chain uses TRBV5-8 with TRBJ2-1, with 14 nucleotides matching TRBD2. The CDR3 loop spans 18 amino acids. The germline V gene encodes CDR1 SGHTS and CDR2 YDEGEE. V lost 4 bases and J lost 4; bases outside the gene matches: 10. CDR3 in amino acids: CASSALGTSGSFYNEQFF. The CDR3 coding sequence is TGTGCCAGCAGCGCACTAGGGACTAGCGGGAGTTTTTACAATGAGCAGTTCTTC.

The chain couples TRBV7-2 to TRBJ2-7; 9 bases match TRBD2. After removal of 4 bases from V and 1 base from J, the junction contained 5 bases not matched to a gene. Looked up from germline, CDR1 is SGHTA and CDR2 is FQGNSA. CDR3 length: 15 amino acids. CDR3 region: CASSSVAGVSYEQYF. As DNA, the CDR3 is TGTGCCAGCAGCTCCGTAGCGGGAGTGTCCTACGAGCAGTACTTC. The variable domain in full, with the rest retrieved from reference TRBV7-2 and TRBJ2-7, is GAGVSQSPSNKVTEKGKDVELRCDPISGHTALYWYRQSLGQGLEFLIYFQGNSAPDKSGLPSDRFSAERTGGSVSTLTIQRTQQEDSAVYLCASSSVAGVSYEQYFGPGTRLTVT.

The V call is TRBV12-3 or TRBV12-4, the J call TRBJ2-1; D gene ambiguous. This CDR3 has 13 amino acids. V lost 6 bases and J lost 8, with 14 bases in between. The CDR3 region is CASRRSQKDEQFF. The CDR3 nucleotides are TGTGCCAGCAGACGGAGTCAAAAGGATGAGCAGTTCTTC.